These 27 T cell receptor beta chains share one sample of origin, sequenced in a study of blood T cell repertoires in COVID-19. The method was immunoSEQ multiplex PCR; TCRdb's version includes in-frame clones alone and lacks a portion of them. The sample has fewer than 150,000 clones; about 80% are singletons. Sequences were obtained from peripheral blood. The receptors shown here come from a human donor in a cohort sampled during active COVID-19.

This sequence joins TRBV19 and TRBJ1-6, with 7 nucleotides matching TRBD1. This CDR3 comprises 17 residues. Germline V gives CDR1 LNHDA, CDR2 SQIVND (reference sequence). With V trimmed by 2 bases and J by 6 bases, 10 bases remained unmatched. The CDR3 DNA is TGTGCCAGTAGTATAAGGGGACAGTTGAGGGGTAATTCACCCCTCCACTTT. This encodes CASSIRGQLRGNSPLHF.

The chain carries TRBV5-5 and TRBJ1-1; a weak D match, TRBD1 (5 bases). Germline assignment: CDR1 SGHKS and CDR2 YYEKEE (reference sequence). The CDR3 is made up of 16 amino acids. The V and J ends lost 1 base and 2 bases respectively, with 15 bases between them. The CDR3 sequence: CASSLFPQDDNTEAFF. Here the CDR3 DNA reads TGTGCCAGCAGCTTGTTCCCACAGGATGACAACACTGAAGCTTTCTTT.

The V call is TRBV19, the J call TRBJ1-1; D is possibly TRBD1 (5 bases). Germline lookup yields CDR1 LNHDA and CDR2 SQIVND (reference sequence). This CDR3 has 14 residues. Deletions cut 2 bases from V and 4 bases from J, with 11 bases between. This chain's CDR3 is CASSILGVGTEAFF. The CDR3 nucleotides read TGTGCCAGTAGTATATTAGGGGTCGGCACTGAAGCTTTCTTT.

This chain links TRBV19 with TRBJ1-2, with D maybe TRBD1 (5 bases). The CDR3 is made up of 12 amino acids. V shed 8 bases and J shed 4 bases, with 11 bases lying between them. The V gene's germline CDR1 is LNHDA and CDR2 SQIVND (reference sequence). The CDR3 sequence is CASGAEVYGYTF. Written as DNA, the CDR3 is TGTGCCAGTGGGGCAGAGGTCTATGGCTACACCTTC.

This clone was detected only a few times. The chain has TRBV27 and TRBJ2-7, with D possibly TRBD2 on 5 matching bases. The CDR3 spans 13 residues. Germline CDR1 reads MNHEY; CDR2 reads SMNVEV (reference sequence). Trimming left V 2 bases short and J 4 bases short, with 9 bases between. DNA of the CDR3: TGTGCCAGCAGTTTAAGATCGGGGTACGAGCAGTACTTC. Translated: CASSLRSGYEQYF.

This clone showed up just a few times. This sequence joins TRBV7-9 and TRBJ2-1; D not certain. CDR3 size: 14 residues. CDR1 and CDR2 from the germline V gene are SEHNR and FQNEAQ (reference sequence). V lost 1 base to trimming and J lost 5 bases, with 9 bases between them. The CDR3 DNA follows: TGTGCCAGCAGCTTAGTCCTAGAAAACAATGAGCAGTTCTTC. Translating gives CASSLVLENNEQFF.

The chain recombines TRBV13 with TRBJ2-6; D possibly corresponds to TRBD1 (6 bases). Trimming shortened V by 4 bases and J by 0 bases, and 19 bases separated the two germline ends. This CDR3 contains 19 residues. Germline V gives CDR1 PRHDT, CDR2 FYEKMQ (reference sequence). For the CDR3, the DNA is TGTGCCAGCAGCTCTCCTCGTGGGGGCCCCAGCTCTGGGGCCAACGTCCTGACTTTC. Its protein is CASSSPRGGPSSGANVLTF.

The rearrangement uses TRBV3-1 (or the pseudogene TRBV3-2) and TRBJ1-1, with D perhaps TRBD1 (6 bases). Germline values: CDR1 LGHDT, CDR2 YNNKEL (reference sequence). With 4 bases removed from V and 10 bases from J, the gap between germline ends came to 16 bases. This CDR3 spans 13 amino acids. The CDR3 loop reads CASSPPGRGGAFF. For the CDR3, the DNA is TGTGCCAGCAGCCCCCCAGGGCGAGGGGGAGCTTTCTTT.

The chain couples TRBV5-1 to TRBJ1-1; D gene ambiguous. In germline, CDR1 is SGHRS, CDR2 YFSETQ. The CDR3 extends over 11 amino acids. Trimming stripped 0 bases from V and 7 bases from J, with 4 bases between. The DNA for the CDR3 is TGCGCCAGCAGCTTGGGCGGTGAAGCTTTCTTT. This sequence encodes CASSLGGEAFF.

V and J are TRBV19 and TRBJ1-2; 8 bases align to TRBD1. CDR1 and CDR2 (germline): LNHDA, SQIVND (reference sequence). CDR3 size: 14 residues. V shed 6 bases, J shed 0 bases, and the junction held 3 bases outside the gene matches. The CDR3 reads CASRDRATNYGYTF. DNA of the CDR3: TGTGCCAGTAGGGACAGGGCAACTAACTATGGCTACACCTTC.

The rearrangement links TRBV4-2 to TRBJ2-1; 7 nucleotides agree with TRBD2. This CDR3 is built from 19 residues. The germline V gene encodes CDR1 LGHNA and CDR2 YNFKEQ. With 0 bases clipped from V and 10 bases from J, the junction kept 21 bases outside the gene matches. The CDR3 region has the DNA TGTGCCAGCAGCCAAGATCTCCCTCTGAGCGGGGCCCTCGAGAGAGAGCAGTTCTTC. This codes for CASSQDLPLSGALEREQFF.

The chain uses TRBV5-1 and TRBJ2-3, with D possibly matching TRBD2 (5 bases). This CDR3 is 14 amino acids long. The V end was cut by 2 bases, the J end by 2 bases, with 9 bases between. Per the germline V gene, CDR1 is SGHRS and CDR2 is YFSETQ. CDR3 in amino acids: CASSFGRDTDTQYF. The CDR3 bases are TGCGCCAGCAGCTTCGGCCGGGACACAGATACGCAGTATTTT. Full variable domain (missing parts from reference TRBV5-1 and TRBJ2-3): KAGVTQTPRYLIKTRGQQVTLSCSPISGHRSVSWYQQTPGQGLQFLFEYFSETQRNKGNFPGRFSGRQFSNSRSEMNVSTLELGDSALYLCASSFGRDTDTQYFGPGTRLTVL.

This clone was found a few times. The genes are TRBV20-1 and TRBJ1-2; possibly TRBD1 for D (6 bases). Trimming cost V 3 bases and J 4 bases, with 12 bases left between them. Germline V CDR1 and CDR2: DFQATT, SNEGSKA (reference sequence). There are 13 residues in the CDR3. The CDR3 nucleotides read TGCAGTGCTAGTCCTACAGGGAGCTATGGCTACACCTTC. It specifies CSASPTGSYGYTF.

The CDR3 region has the DNA TGTGCCAGCTCGGCCCCAGGGAATAATGAAAAACTGTTTTTT. Protein: CASSAPGNNEKLFF. The chain is built from TRBV28 and TRBJ1-4, with D possibly TRBD1 on 5 matching bases. CDR1 MDHEN and CDR2 SYDVKM come from the germline V gene. CDR3 length: 14 residues. Trimming removed 8 bases at V and 4 bases at J, with 14 bases between.

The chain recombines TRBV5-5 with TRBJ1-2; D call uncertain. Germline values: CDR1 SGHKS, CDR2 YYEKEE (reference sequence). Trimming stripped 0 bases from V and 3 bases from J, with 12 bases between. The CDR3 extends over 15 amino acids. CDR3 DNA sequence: TGTGCCAGCAGCTTGGGGGTCCAGGTTTACTATGGCTACACCTTC. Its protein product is CASSLGVQVYYGYTF.

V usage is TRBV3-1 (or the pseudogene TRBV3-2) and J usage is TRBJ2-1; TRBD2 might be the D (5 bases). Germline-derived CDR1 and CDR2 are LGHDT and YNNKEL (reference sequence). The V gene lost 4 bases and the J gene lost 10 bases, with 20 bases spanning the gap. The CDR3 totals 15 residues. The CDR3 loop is CASSPGDLRVGEQFF. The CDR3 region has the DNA TGTGCCAGCAGCCCCGGGGATTTGAGGGTTGGGGAGCAGTTCTTC.

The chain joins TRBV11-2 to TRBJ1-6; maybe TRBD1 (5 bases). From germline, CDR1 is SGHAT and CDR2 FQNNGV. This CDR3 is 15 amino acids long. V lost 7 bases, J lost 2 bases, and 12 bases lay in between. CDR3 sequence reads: CASTGLWAYNSPLHF. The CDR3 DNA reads TGTGCCAGCACAGGGCTGTGGGCCTATAATTCACCCCTCCACTTT.

CDR3 sequence reads: CASSFPGAEDTQYF. The CDR3 coding sequence is TGTGCCAGCAGTTTCCCTGGGGCGGAAGATACGCAGTATTTT. V and J are TRBV28 and TRBJ2-3; maybe TRBD1 (5 bases). The CDR3 is made up of 14 amino acids. In germline, CDR1 is MDHEN, CDR2 SYDVKM. The V and J ends lost 3 bases and 5 bases respectively, with 12 bases between them.

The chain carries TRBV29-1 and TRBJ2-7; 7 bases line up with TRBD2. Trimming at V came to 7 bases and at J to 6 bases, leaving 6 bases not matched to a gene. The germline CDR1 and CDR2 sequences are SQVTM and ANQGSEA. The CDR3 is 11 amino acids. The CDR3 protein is CSAGGGIEQYF. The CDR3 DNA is TGCAGCGCTGGGGGGGGGATCGAGCAGTACTTC.

For the CDR3, the DNA is TGTGCCAGCAGCTTCGGGAGCGGAAACACCATATATTTT. Its translation: CASSFGSGNTIYF. The chain is built from TRBV5-6 and TRBJ1-3; D is uncertain. CDR3 length equals 13 residues. The V end lost 2 bases, the J end lost 4 bases, and 7 bases lay between the germline ends. CDR1 and CDR2 (germline): SGHDT, YYEEEE.

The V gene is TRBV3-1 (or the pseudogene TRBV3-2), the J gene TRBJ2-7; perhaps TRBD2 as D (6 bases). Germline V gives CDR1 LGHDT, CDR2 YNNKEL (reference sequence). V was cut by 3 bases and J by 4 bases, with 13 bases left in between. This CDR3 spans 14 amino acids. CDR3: CASSHGTGIYEQYF. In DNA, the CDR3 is TGTGCCAGCAGCCATGGGACTGGAATATACGAGCAGTACTTC.

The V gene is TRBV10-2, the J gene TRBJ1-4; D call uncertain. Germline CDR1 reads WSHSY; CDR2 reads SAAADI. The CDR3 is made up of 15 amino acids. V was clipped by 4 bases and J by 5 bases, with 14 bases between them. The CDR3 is CASSATQIANEKLFF. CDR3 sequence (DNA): TGCGCCAGCAGTGCGACACAGATAGCGAATGAAAAACTGTTTTTT.

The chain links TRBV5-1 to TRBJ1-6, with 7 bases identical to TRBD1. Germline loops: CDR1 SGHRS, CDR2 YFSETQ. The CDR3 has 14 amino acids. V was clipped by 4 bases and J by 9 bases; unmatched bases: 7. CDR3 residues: CASSPTGWGSPLHF. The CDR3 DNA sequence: TGCGCCAGCAGCCCGACAGGGTGGGGTTCACCCCTCCACTTT.

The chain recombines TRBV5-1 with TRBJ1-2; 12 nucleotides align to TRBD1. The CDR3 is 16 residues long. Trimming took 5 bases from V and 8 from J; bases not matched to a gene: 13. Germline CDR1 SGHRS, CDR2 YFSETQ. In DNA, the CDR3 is TGCGCCAGCAGTTTTCAACCGGGACAGGGGGCTTCCGGCTACACCTTC. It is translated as CASSFQPGQGASGYTF.

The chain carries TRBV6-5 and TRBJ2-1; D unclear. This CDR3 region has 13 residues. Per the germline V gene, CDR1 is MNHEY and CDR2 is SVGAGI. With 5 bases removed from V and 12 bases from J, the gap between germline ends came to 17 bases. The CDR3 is CASSHPTARRQFF. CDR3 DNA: TGTGCCAGCAGTCACCCAACAGCCCGGCGGCAGTTCTTC.

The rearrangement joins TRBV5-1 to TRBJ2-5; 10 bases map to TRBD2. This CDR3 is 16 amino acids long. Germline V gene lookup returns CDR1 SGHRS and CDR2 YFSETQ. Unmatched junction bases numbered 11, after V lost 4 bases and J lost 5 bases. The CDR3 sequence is CASSLGVAGGRETQYF. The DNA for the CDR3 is TGCGCCAGCAGCCTCGGAGTAGCGGGGGGTCGGGAGACCCAGTACTTC.

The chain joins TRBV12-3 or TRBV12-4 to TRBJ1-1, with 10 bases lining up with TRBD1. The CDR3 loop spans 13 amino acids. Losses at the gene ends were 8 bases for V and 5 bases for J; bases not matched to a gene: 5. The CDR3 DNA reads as TGTGCCAGCCGTCGGACAGGGGGGACTGAAGCTTTCTTT. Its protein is CASRRTGGTEAFF.